The source of this TCR beta chain is a study of shared clonotypes between healthy human individuals. Background on the study: Donors had three CD4 naive, three CD4 memory, two CD8 naive and one CD8 memory plate apiece. General observations from the study: Generally, estimated richness proved larger in naive subsets than it did in memory subsets.

The data were produced by immunoSEQ multiplex PCR, yet TCRdb's version contains in-frame clones alone and is incomplete. The sample holds approximately 940,000 clones, approximately 80% seen once. For this clone: The antigen is unknown.

The germline gives CDR1 SGHVT, CDR2 SQSDAQ. There are 16 residues in the CDR3. V lost 0 bases and J lost 9; bases outside the gene matches: 14. What was sequenced was memory CD4+ T cells sorted from blood. Subset reported: CD45RA-negative fraction. J is TRBJ2-7 and V is TRBV7-4; 7 nucleotides agree with TRBD2. The source is a man aged 18 to 29 in good health. In nucleotides, the CDR3 is TGTGCCAGCAGCTTAGCTGTGACTAGCCGACCAGTCGGGCAGTACTTC. It specifies CASSLAVTSRPVGQYF.